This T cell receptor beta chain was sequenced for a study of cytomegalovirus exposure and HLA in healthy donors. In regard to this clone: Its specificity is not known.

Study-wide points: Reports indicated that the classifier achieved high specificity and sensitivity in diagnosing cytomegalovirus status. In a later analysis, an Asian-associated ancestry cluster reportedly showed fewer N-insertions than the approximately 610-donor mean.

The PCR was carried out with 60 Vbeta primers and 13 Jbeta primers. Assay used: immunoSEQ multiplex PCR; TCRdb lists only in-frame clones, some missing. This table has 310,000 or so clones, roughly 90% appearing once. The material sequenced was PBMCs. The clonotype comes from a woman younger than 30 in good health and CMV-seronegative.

CDR3 in DNA: TGCGCCAGCAGCCCCCCGGGGGAGTCAGCGCAGTACTTC. Its translation is CASSPPGESAQYF. The chain employs TRBV5-1 and TRBJ2-7, with D perhaps TRBD2 (6 bases). The CDR3 extends over 13 amino acids. Per the germline V gene, CDR1 is SGHRS and CDR2 is YFSETQ. V lost 4 bases and J lost 9, with 17 bases in between.